This T cell receptor beta chain was found in a study of cytomegalovirus exposure and HLA in healthy donors. General study points: Cytomegalovirus association was listed for 170 or so TCR beta chains. Cytomegalovirus status was reportedly diagnosed by the classifier with high sensitivity and specificity.

With 1 base clipped from V and 5 bases from J, the junction kept 8 bases outside the gene matches. This CDR3 is 17 amino acids long. From germline, CDR1 is MGHRA and CDR2 YSYEKL. Data came from immunoSEQ multiplex PCR; TCRdb stores just in-frame clones and leaves some out. The profile shows 100,000 to 130,000 clones, 70% to 85% of them singletons. In regard to this clone: No antigen is known for it.

This clonotype was sampled from a woman in her late teens or twenties in good health and CMV-seronegative. The V gene is TRBV4-1, the J gene TRBJ2-2; TRBD2 matches 9 bases. The source material was PBMCs. The CDR3 sequence is CASSQGVAGVLTGELFF. CDR3 in DNA: TGCGCCAGCAGCCAAGGGGTAGCGGGGGTGTTAACCGGGGAGCTGTTTTTT.